One and the same sample provided the 32 T cell receptor beta chains below, sequenced in a study of cytomegalovirus exposure and HLA in healthy donors. The PCR employed 60 Vbeta primers together with 13 Jbeta primers. Measured with immunoSEQ multiplex PCR; TCRdb has only the in-frame clones, and not every one. Among approximately 110,000 clones listed, 15% were seen once. The sequenced sample was PBMCs. These receptor sequences come from a woman in her late teens or twenties in good health and CMV-seronegative.

This chain connects TRBV5-6 to TRBJ2-2; perhaps TRBD2 as D (5 bases). V lost 0 bases, J lost 1 base, and 10 bases lay in between. The CDR3 loop spans 16 amino acids. Germline CDR1 and CDR2: SGHDT and YYEEEE. CDR3 DNA: TGTGCCAGCAGCTTGGTAAGGGAGTTGAACACCGGGGAGCTGTTTTTT. The encoded protein is CASSLVRELNTGELFF.

This clone was seen only a few times. The J gene is TRBJ1-4, the V gene TRBV28; D remains unclear. The V gene's germline CDR1 is MDHEN and CDR2 SYDVKM. This CDR3 is 16 amino acids long. Trimming pared 4 bases from V and 8 bases from J, leaving 20 bases between. CDR3 sequence reads: CASSYPIRGVEEKLFF. In DNA form, the CDR3 reads TGTGCCAGCAGTTACCCAATACGAGGCGTCGAGGAAAAACTGTTTTTT.

In this sample, this clone turned up a few times. The V and J genes are TRBV13 and TRBJ1-1, with unresolved D. V was clipped by 5 bases and J by 0 bases, with 10 bases between them. The length of the CDR3 is 14 residues. Germline CDR1 is PRHDT and CDR2 is FYEKMQ (reference sequence). The CDR3 loop is CASSLTQMNTEAFF. As DNA, the CDR3 is TGTGCCAGCAGCCTCACACAGATGAACACTGAAGCTTTCTTT.

This clone came up a few times. The chain joins TRBV28 to TRBJ2-7; TRBD1 is a possible D gene (6 bases). Looked up from germline, CDR1 is MDHEN and CDR2 is SYDVKM. V was cut by 2 bases and J by 3 bases, with 11 bases left in between. The CDR3 has 14 residues. This chain's CDR3 is CASSLGQPGYEQYF. CDR3 nucleotides: TGTGCCAGCAGTTTAGGACAGCCTGGCTACGAGCAGTACTTC.

This chain joins TRBV7-2 and TRBJ2-7, with 12 positions matching TRBD1. The germline gives CDR1 SGHTA, CDR2 FQGNSA. CDR3 length: 15 amino acids. Trimming removed 2 bases from V and 7 bases from J; junction bases left unmatched: 6. The CDR3 here is CASSLTGQGAFEQYF. DNA for the CDR3: TGTGCCAGCAGCTTAACGGGACAGGGGGCTTTTGAGCAGTACTTC. The full variable domain, with the rest looked up from reference TRBV7-2 and TRBJ2-7, is GAGVSQSPSNKVTEKGKDVELRCDPISGHTALYWYRQSLGQGLEFLIYFQGNSAPDKSGLPSDRFSAERTGGSVSTLTIQRTQQEDSAVYLCASSLTGQGAFEQYFGPGTRLTVT.

Only a few counts were recorded for this clone. V usage is TRBV6-5 and J usage is TRBJ2-7; a weak D match, TRBD1 (6 bases). In germline, CDR1 is MNHEY, CDR2 SVGAGI. The V and J ends lost 6 bases and 2 bases respectively, with 11 bases between them. This CDR3 is 13 amino acids long. CDR3 amino acids: CASRPGAPYEQYF. The CDR3 DNA reads TGTGCCAGCAGACCAGGGGCCCCCTACGAGCAGTACTTC.

V is TRBV6-6 and J is TRBJ2-3, with 8 nucleotides matching TRBD2. This CDR3 comprises 15 residues. V shed 8 bases, J shed 5 bases, and the junction held 12 bases outside the gene matches. Germline V CDR1 and CDR2: MNHNY, SVGAGI (reference sequence). The DNA of the CDR3 is TGTGCCAGCCGTACGGGGGGGCCCCTAGGAGATACGCAGTATTTT. Its translation: CASRTGGPLGDTQYF.

There are a few counts of this clone. The V gene is TRBV28, the J gene TRBJ1-1; D gene uncertain. The germline V gene has CDR1 MDHEN and CDR2 SYDVKM. V was clipped by 6 bases and J by 7 bases, with 12 bases between them. CDR3 length: 12 amino acids. CDR3 residues: CASRGLRVEAFF. The CDR3 coding sequence is TGTGCCAGCAGAGGGTTGAGGGTTGAAGCTTTCTTT.

There are a few counts of this clone. This sequence joins TRBV7-3 and TRBJ1-1; D might be TRBD1 (6 bases). This CDR3 region has 15 residues. V dropped 5 bases and J dropped 1 base, with 14 bases sitting between them. Looked up from germline, CDR1 is SGHTA and CDR2 is FQGTGA. The CDR3 DNA is TGTGCCAGCAGCAAAATGGGAGGGGGGAACACTGAAGCTTTCTTT. Protein: CASSKMGGGNTEAFF.

This rearrangement joins TRBV5-6 to TRBJ2-1; 7 bases are shared with TRBD1. V trimming: 6 bases; J trimming: 0 bases; junction bases outside the gene matches: 9. Germline V gene data show CDR1 as SGHDT and CDR2 as YYEEEE. This CDR3 has 16 amino acids. The CDR3 DNA is TGTGCCAGCACCTACAGGGGAAAAAGCTCCTACAATGAGCAGTTCTTC. This codes for CASTYRGKSSYNEQFF.

This clone was counted a few times. This CDR3 is CASSSQDYPYEQYF. The CDR3 coding sequence is TGTGCCAGCAGCTCACAGGACTATCCCTACGAGCAGTACTTC. The V gene is TRBV9, the J gene TRBJ2-7; weak D call: TRBD2 (6 bases). CDR3 length: 14 residues. The germline V gene has CDR1 SGDLS and CDR2 YYNGEE. V was cut by 4 bases and J by 2 bases, with 13 bases left in between.

The J gene is TRBJ1-5, the V gene TRBV27; tentative D call: TRBD1 (5 bases). The V end lost 2 bases, the J end lost 1 base, and 12 bases lay between the germline ends. The CDR3 has 16 residues. The germline V gene has CDR1 MNHEY and CDR2 SMNVEV (reference sequence). CDR3 loop: CASSLRWGGSNQPQHF. Here the CDR3 DNA reads TGTGCCAGCAGTTTAAGGTGGGGCGGCAGCAATCAGCCCCAGCATTTT.

The chain is built from TRBV2 and TRBJ2-7; 13 nucleotides match TRBD2. J was trimmed by 4 bases and V by 9 bases; bases with no gene match: 6. The CDR3 loop spans 14 amino acids. CDR1 and CDR2 (germline): SNHLY, FYNNEI. The CDR3 loop reads CASQTSGGAYEQYF. In DNA, the CDR3 is TGTGCCAGTCAAACTAGCGGGGGGGCTTACGAGCAGTACTTC.

This clone was counted ten times or more. The V call is TRBV6-1, the J call TRBJ1-3; 10 bases agree with TRBD1. Losses at the gene ends were 6 bases for V and 8 bases for J; bases not matched to a gene: 7. The V gene's germline CDR1 is MNHNS and CDR2 SASEGT. The CDR3 totals 14 residues. The CDR3 DNA reads as TGTGCCAGCAGCCCGACAGGGGGCCGGCACACCATATATTTT. This translates into CASSPTGGRHTIYF.

This clone occurred a few times. J is TRBJ1-1 and V is TRBV6-5; D is undetermined. There are 13 residues in the CDR3. CDR1 and CDR2 (germline): MNHEY, SVGAGI. V gave up 3 bases and J gave up 2 bases, with 7 bases separating them. The CDR3 DNA reads TGTGCCAGCAGTTATCTCCTTAACACTGAAGCTTTCTTT. Translated, it gives CASSYLLNTEAFF.

The chain has TRBV2 and TRBJ2-5, with D tentatively TRBD2 (6 bases). V was clipped by 6 bases and J by 4 bases, with 18 bases between them. The CDR3 loop spans 15 amino acids. The V gene's germline CDR1 is SNHLY and CDR2 FYNNEI. The CDR3: CASSAAGPTGETQYF. The DNA for the CDR3 is TGTGCCAGCAGCGCAGCGGGTCCCACTGGAGAGACCCAGTACTTC.

The sample holds a few counts of this clone. The chain recombines TRBV5-6 with TRBJ1-4; D remains unclear. V was clipped by 1 base and J by 8 bases, with 15 bases between them. This CDR3 contains 15 residues. Germline V gene sequence: CDR1 SGHDT, CDR2 YYEEEE. The CDR3 protein is CASSLRGPRGEKLFF. For the CDR3, the DNA is TGTGCCAGCAGCTTGAGAGGCCCTAGAGGGGAAAAACTGTTTTTT.

A few counts support this clone. The gene calls are TRBV6-5 and TRBJ2-3; D is perhaps TRBD2 (6 bases). Germline loops: CDR1 MNHEY, CDR2 SVGAGI. With 8 bases removed from V and 2 bases from J, the gap between germline ends came to 14 bases. CDR3 length equals 14 residues. For the CDR3, the DNA is TGTGCCAGCGGCTCCGGGGGTAACACAGATACGCAGTATTTT. Its protein product is CASGSGGNTDTQYF.

This chain joins TRBV30 and TRBJ1-4, with D possibly being TRBD1 (5 bases). Trimming stripped 1 base from V and 7 bases from J, with 16 bases between. Germline values: CDR1 GTSNPN, CDR2 SVGIG (reference sequence). The CDR3 covers 15 residues. The CDR3 protein is CAWSGAGGASEKLFF. The CDR3 DNA is TGTGCCTGGAGTGGGGCAGGAGGGGCCAGTGAAAAACTGTTTTTT.

This clone was detected only a few times. This chain links TRBV2 with TRBJ2-1, with a possible D match to TRBD1 (5 bases). This CDR3 spans 12 amino acids. Trimming pared 4 bases from V and 10 bases from J, leaving 11 bases between. The germline CDR1 and CDR2 sequences are SNHLY and FYNNEI. The CDR3 DNA is TGTGCCAGCAGTGGGGGCTATCGGGAGCAGTTCTTC. Residues: CASSGGYREQFF.

This clone came up a few times. The chain combines TRBV15 with TRBJ2-5; 12 nucleotides match TRBD2. The CDR3 is made up of 17 amino acids. Trimming took 0 bases from V and 5 from J; bases not matched to a gene: 7. CDR1 LNHNV and CDR2 YYDKDF come from the germline V gene (reference sequence). CDR3 nucleotides: TGTGCCACCAGCAGAGAACAGCTAGCGGGGGGGCGTGAGACCCAGTACTTC. This translates into CATSREQLAGGRETQYF.

CDR3 DNA: TGTGCCAGCAGTCCCGGGACAGGGGAATGGGGCGAGCAGTACTTC. This gives the protein CASSPGTGEWGEQYF. J is TRBJ2-7 and V is TRBV6-5, with 10 nucleotides matching TRBD1. The CDR3 totals 15 residues. Germline-derived CDR1 and CDR2 are MNHEY and SVGAGI. J gave up 6 bases and V 5 bases, and 10 bases lay outside the gene matches.

This sequence joins TRBV5-3 and TRBJ1-5, with 9 bases aligning to TRBD1. TRBV5-3 is classed as an ORF, of uncertain function. This CDR3 has 14 amino acids. Trimming cost V 4 bases and J 4 bases; bases outside gene matches: 3. CDR3 nucleotides: TGTGCCAGAAGCCACGACAGGGGGAATCAGCCCCAGCATTTT. This translates into CARSHDRGNQPQHF.

This CDR3 reads CASSADGGSGNTIYF. Written as DNA, the CDR3 is TGTGCCAGCAGCGCCGACGGAGGCTCTGGAAACACCATATATTTT. The V gene is TRBV5-4, the J gene TRBJ1-3; D gene ambiguous. Trimming cost V 4 bases and J 0 bases, with 11 bases left between them. The CDR3 spans 15 residues. CDR1 and CDR2 (germline): SGHNT, YYREEE (reference sequence).

V gene TRBV21-1 combines with J gene TRBJ1-2; TRBD1, the table's D call, lacks a check against the DNA. TRBV21-1 is noted as a pseudogene. The CDR3 has 13 residues. The CDR3 sequence: CASSKGYRDGYTF. The CDR3 region has the DNA TGTGCCAGCAGCAAAGGGTACAGGGATGGCTACACCTTC.

This clone was picked up a small number of times. The chain combines TRBV30 with TRBJ2-7; the match to TRBD1 covers 8 bases. After removal of 5 bases from V and 2 bases from J, the junction contained 2 bases not matched to a gene. The CDR3 runs 12 residues. CDR1 is GTSNPN and CDR2 is SVGIG in the germline V gene (reference sequence). The CDR3 here is CAWGQGPYEQYF. In DNA form, the CDR3 reads TGTGCCTGGGGACAGGGCCCCTACGAGCAGTACTTC.

This chain connects TRBV10-3 to TRBJ2-2, with D tentatively TRBD2 (7 bases). Germline loops: CDR1 ENHRY, CDR2 SYGVKD. CDR3 length: 16 residues. The V end lost 10 bases, the J end lost 1 base, and 19 bases lay between the germline ends. The CDR3 region is CATQGGGAGNTGELFF. The CDR3 DNA is TGTGCCACTCAGGGTGGGGGGGCCGGGAACACCGGGGAGCTGTTTTTT.

This sequence joins TRBV7-2 and TRBJ2-1; 10 bases agree with TRBD2. The junction had 12 bases not matched to a gene; V was cut back by 2 bases and J by 8 bases. Germline CDR1 and CDR2: SGHTA and FQGNSA. The CDR3 extends over 17 amino acids. The CDR3 sequence is CASSLMVLAGVVDEQFF. CDR3 DNA: TGTGCCAGCAGCTTAATGGTGCTAGCGGGAGTCGTTGATGAGCAGTTCTTC.

The rearrangement links TRBV29-1 to TRBJ2-7, with 7 bases fitting TRBD1. CDR1 and CDR2 (germline): SQVTM, ANQGSEA. Unmatched junction bases numbered 2, after V lost 7 bases and J lost 2 bases. The CDR3 extends over 11 amino acids. As DNA, the CDR3 is TGCAGCGGAGGGACAGCCTACGAGCAGTACTTC. Residues: CSGGTAYEQYF.

The chain is built from TRBV7-9 and TRBJ1-2; D is possibly TRBD1 (5 bases). Trimming left V 6 bases short and J 2 bases short, with 10 bases between. CDR3 length: 13 residues. Germline-derived CDR1 and CDR2 are SEHNR and FQNEAQ (reference sequence). Written as DNA, the CDR3 is TGTGCCAGCAGTCTTCAGGGAAACTATGGCTACACCTTC. Protein sequence: CASSLQGNYGYTF.

A remark on this clone: One junction end does not reproduce the germline sequence, and a read error may be involved. The chain recombines TRBV7-7 with TRBJ2-7; TRBD1 matches at 11 bases. Germline-derived CDR1 and CDR2 are SSHAT and FNYEAQ (reference sequence). The CDR3 is 15 residues long. CDR3 DNA sequence: TGTGCTAGCAGCTTAGATGGGACAGGGGGCTACGAGCAGTACTTC. Translation: CASSLDGTGGYEQYF.

The CDR3 region has the DNA TGTGCCAGCAGTTCCGCACGGACAGGGTCCTACGAGCAGTACTTC. This translates into CASSSARTGSYEQYF. This chain connects TRBV27 to TRBJ2-7; TRBD1 matches at 8 bases. V dropped 4 bases and J dropped 1; count of bases not matched to a gene: 6. Germline V CDR1 and CDR2: MNHEY, SMNVEV (reference sequence). CDR3 length equals 15 residues.